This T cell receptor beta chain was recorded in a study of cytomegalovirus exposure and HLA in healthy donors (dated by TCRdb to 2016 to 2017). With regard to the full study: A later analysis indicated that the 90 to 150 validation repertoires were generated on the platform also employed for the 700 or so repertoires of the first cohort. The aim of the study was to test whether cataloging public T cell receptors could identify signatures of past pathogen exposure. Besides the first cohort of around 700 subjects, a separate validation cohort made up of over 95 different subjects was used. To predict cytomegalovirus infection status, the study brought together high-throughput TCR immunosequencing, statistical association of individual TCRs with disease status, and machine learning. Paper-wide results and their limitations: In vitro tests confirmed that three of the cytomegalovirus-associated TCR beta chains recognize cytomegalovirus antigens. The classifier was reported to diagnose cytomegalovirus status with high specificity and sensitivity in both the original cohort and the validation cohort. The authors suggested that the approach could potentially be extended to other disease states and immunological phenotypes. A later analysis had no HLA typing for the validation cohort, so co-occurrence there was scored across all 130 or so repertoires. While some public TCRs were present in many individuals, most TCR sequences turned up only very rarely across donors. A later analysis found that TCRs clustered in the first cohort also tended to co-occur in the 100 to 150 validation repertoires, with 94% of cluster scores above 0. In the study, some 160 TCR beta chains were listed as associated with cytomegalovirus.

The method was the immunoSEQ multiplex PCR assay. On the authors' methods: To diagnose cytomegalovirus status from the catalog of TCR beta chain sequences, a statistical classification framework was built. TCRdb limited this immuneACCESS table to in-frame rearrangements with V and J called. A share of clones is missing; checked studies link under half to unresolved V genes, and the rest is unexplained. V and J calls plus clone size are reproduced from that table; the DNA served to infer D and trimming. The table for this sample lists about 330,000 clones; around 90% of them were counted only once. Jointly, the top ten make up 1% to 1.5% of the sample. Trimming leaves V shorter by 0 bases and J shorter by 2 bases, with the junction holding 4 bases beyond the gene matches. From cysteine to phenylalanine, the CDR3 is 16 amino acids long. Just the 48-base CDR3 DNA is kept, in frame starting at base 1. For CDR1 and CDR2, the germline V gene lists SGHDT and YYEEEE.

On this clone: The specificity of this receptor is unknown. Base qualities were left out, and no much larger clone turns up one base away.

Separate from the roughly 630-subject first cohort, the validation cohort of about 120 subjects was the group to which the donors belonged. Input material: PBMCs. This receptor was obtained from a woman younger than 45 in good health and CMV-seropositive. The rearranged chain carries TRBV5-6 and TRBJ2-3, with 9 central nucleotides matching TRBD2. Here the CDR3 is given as CASSLDERGDTDTQYF. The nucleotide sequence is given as TGTGCCAGCAGCTTGGATGAGCGGGGGGACACAGATACGCAGTATTTT.